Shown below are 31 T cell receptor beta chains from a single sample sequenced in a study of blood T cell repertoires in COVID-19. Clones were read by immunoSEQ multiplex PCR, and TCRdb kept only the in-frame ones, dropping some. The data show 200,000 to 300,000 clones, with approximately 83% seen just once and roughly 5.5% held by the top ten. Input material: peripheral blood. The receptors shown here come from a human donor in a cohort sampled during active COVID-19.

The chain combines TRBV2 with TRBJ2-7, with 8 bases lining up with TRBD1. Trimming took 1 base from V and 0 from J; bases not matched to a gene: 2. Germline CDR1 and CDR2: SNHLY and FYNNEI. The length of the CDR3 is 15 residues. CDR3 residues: CASSEGTGFSYEQYF. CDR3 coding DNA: TGTGCCAGCAGTGAAGGGACAGGGTTCTCCTACGAGCAGTACTTC.

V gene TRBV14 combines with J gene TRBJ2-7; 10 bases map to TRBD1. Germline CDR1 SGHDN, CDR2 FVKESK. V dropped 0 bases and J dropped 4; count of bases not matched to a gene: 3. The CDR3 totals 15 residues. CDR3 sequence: CASSQEGTGEYEQYF. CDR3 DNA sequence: TGTGCCAGCAGCCAAGAGGGGACAGGGGAGTACGAGCAGTACTTC.

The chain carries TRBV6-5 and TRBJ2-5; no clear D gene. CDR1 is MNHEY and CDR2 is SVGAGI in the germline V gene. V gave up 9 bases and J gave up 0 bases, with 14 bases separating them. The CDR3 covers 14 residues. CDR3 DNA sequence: TGTGCCAGTCAGCGATCTCACTACCAAGAGACCCAGTACTTC. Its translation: CASQRSHYQETQYF.

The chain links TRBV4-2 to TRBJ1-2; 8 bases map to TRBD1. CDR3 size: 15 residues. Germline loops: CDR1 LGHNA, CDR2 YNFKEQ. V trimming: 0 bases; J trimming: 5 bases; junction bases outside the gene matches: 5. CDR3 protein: CASSQDRGDRYGYTF. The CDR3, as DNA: TGTGCCAGCAGCCAAGATAGAGGGGACAGGTATGGCTACACCTTC.

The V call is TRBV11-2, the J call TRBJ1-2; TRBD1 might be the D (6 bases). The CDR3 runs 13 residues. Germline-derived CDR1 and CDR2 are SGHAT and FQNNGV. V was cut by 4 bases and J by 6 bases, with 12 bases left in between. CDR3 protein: CASSSLQGNGYTF. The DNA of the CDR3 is TGTGCCAGCAGCTCCCTACAGGGAAATGGCTACACCTTC.

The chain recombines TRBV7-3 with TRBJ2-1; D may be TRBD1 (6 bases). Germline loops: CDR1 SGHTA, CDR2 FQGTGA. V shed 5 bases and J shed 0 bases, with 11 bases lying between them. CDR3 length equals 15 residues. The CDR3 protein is CASSIQGFSYNEQFF. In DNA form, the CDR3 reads TGTGCCAGCAGCATACAGGGTTTCTCCTACAATGAGCAGTTCTTC.

CDR3: CASLRDGGTGELFF. The DNA of the CDR3 is TGTGCCAGCCTACGGGACGGAGGGACCGGGGAGCTGTTTTTT. The gene calls are TRBV2 and TRBJ2-2, with D perhaps TRBD2 (6 bases). The V and J ends lost 8 bases and 5 bases respectively, with 15 bases between them. Looked up from germline, CDR1 is SNHLY and CDR2 is FYNNEI. The CDR3 spans 14 residues.

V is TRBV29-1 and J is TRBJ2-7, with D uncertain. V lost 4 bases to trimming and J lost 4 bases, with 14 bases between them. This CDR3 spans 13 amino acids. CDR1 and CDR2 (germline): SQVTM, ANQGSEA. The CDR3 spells CSVGRGNRYEQYF. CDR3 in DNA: TGCAGCGTTGGGCGAGGTAATCGGTACGAGCAGTACTTC.

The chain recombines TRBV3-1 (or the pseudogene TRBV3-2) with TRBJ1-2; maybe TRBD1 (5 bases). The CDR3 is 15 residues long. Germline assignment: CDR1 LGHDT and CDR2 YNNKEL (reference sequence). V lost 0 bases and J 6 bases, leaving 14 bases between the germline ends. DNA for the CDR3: TGTGCCAGCAGCCAAGATAGTCTGGGGCGGAATGGCTACACCTTC. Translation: CASSQDSLGRNGYTF.

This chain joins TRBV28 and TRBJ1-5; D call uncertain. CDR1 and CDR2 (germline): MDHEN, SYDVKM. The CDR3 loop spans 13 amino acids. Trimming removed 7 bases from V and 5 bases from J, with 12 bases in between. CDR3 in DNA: TGTGCCAGCATTTCCACACAGTATCAGCCCCAGCATTTT. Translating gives CASISTQYQPQHF. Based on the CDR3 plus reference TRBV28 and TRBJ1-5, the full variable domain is DVKVTQSSRYLVKRTGEKVFLECVQDMDHENMFWYRQDPGLGLRLIYFSYDVKMKEKGDIPEGYSVSREKKERFSLILESASTNQTSMYLCASISTQYQPQHFGDGTRLSIL.

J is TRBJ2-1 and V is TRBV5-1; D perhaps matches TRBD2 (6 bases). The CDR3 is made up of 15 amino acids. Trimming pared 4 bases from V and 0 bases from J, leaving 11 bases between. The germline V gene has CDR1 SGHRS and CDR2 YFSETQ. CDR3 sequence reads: CASSPDGSSYNEQFF. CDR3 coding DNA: TGCGCCAGCAGCCCGGACGGGAGCTCCTACAATGAGCAGTTCTTC.

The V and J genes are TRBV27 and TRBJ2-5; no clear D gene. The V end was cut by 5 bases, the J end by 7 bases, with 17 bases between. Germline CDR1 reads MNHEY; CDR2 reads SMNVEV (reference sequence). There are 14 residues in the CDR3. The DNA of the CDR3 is TGTGCCAGCAGTCAAACCGCCTCCGCGGTGACCCAGTACTTC. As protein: CASSQTASAVTQYF.

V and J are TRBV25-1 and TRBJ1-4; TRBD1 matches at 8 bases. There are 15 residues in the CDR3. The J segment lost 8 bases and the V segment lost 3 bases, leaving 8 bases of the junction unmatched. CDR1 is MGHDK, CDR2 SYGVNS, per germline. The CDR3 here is CASSDDQGAREKLFF. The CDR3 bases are TGTGCCAGCAGTGATGATCAGGGGGCGAGGGAAAAACTGTTTTTT.

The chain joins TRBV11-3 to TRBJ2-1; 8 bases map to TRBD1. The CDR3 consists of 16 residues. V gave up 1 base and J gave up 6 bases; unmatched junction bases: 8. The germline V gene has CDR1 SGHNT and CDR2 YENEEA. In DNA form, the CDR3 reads TGTGCCAGCAGCTTAGGTATGGGGACAGGCAGCAATGAGCAGTTCTTC. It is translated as CASSLGMGTGSNEQFF.

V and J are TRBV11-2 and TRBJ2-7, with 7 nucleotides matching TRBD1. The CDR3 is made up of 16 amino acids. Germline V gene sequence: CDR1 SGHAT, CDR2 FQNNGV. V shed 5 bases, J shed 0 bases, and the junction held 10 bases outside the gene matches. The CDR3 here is CASSPINRGSSYEQYF. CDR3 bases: TGTGCCAGCAGCCCGATAAACAGGGGAAGCTCCTACGAGCAGTACTTC.

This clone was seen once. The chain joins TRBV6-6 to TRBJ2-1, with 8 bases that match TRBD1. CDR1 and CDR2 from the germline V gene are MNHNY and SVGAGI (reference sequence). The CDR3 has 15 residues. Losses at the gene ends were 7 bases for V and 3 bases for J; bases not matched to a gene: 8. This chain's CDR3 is CASTNSRGLYNEQFF. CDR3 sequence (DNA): TGTGCCAGCACTAACAGCAGGGGGCTCTACAATGAGCAGTTCTTC.

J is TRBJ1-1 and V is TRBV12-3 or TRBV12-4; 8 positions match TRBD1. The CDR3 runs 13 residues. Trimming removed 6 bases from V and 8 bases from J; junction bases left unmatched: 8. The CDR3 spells CASSRGQELEAFF. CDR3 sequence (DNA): TGTGCCAGCAGCCGGGGACAGGAATTAGAAGCTTTCTTT.

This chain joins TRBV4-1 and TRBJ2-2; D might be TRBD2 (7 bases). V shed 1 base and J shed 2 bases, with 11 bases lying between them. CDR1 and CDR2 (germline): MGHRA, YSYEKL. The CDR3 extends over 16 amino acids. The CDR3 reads CASSQAGGLNTGELFF. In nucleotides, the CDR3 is TGCGCCAGCAGCCAAGCCGGGGGGCTAAACACCGGGGAGCTGTTTTTT.

CDR3 DNA sequence: TGTGCCAGCAGCTTAGTAGCGGGGAGCTCCTACAATGAGCAGTTCTTC. Its protein is CASSLVAGSSYNEQFF. The chain has TRBV7-9 and TRBJ2-1; 8 bases map to TRBD2. Germline V CDR1 and CDR2: SEHNR, FQNEAQ (reference sequence). After removal of 1 base from V and 0 bases from J, the junction contained 2 bases not matched to a gene. The CDR3 sequence is 16 residues long.

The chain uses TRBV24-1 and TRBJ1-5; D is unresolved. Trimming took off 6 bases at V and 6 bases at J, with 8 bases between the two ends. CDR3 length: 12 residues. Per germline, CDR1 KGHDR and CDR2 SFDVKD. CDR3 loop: CATSKEGQPQHF. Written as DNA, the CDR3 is TGTGCCACCAGTAAGGAGGGTCAGCCCCAGCATTTT.

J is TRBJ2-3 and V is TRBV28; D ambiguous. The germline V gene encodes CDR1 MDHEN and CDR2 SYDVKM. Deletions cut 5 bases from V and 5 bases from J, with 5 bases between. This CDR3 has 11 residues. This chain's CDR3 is CASSNQDTQYF. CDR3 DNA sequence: TGTGCCAGCAGTAATCAAGATACGCAGTATTTT.

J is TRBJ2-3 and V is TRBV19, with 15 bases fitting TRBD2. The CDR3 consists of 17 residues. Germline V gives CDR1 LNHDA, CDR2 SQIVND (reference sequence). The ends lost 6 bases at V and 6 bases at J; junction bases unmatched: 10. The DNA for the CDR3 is TGTGCCAGTAGCGCCCCTCCCGGGACTAGCGGGAGGGATACGCAGTATTTT. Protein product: CASSAPPGTSGRDTQYF.

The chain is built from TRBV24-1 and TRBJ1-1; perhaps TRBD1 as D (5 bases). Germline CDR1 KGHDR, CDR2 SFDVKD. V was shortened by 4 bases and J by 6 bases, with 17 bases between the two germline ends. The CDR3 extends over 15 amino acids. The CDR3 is CATSETRGGRAEAFF. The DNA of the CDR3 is TGTGCCACCAGTGAAACGCGGGGGGGAAGGGCTGAAGCTTTCTTT.

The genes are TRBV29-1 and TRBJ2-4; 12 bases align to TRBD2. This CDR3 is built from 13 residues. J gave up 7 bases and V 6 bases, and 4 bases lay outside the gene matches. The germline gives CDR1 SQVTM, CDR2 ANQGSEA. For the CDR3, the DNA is TGCAGCGTCCTAGCGGGAGGGCCCAACATTCAGTACTTC. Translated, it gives CSVLAGGPNIQYF.

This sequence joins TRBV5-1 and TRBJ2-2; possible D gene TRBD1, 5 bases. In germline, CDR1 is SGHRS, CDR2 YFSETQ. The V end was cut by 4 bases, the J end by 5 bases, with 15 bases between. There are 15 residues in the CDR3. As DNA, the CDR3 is TGCGCCAGCAGCGAGGACAACCACGGGACCGGGGAGCTGTTTTTT. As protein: CASSEDNHGTGELFF.

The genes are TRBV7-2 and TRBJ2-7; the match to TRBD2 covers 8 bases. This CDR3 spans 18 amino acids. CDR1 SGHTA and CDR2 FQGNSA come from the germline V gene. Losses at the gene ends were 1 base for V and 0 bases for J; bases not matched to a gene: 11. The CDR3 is CASSLVASGGRSSYEQYF. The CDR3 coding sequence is TGTGCCAGCAGCTTAGTAGCCAGCGGGGGCCGGAGCTCCTACGAGCAGTACTTC.

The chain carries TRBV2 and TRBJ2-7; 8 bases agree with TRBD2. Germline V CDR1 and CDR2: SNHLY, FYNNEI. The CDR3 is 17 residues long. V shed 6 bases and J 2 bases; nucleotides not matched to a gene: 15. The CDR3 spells CASRALPLEREPYEQYF. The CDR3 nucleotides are TGTGCCAGCAGGGCACTACCCTTGGAGCGGGAGCCCTACGAGCAGTACTTC.

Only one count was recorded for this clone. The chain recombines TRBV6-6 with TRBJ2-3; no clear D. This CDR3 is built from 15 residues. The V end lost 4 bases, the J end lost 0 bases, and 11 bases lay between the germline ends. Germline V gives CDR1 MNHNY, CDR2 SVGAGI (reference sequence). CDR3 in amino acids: CASSSVLSSTDTQYF. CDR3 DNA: TGTGCCAGCAGTTCGGTCTTATCTAGCACAGATACGCAGTATTTT.

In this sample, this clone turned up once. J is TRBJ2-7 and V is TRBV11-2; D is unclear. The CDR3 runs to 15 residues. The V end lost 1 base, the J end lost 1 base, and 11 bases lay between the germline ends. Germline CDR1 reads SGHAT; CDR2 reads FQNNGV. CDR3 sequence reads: CASSLASHTSYEQYF. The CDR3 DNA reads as TGTGCCAGCAGCTTAGCAAGTCACACGTCCTACGAGCAGTACTTC.

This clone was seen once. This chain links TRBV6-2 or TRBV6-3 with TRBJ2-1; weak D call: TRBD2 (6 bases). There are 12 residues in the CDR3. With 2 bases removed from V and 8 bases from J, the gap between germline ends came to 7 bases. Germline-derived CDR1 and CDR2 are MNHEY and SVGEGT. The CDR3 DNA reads TGTGCCAGCAGTTACGGGACTCATGAGCAGTTCTTC. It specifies CASSYGTHEQFF.

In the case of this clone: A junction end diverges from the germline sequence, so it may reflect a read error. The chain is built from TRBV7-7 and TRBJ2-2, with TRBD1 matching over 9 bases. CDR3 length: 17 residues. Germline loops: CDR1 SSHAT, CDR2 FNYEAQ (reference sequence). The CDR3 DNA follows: TGTGCTAGCAGCTTAGTCCCGGGACAGGGGAACACCGGGGAGCTGTTTTTT. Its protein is CASSLVPGQGNTGELFF.